The 29 T cell receptor beta chains below were found in one sample sequenced in a study of T cell repertoires in cytomegalovirus infection. TCRdb re-called the reads with MiXCR, one entry per CDR3 protein. The profile covers around 450,000 distinct CDR3 sequences, with approximately 33% appearing a single time and roughly 13% taken by the ten largest. The sequencing sample was made of PBMCs. The receptors derive from a human donor in good health (CMV status not recorded). Some clones in this sample may be carry-over from other donors' samples.

The V gene is TRBV12-3 or TRBV12-4, the J gene TRBJ2-5; 11 bases agree with TRBD2. This CDR3 spans 13 amino acids. Trimming removed 9 bases from V and 4 bases from J; junction bases left unmatched: 4. CDR3 nucleotides: TGTGCCAGTAGCGGGGGGGCTAGAGAGACCCAGTACTTC. This codes for CASSGGARETQYF.

Only a few counts were recorded for this clonotype. The chain employs TRBV5-4 and TRBJ1-5; D is perhaps TRBD1 (5 bases). V lost 0 bases, J lost 4 bases, and 11 bases lay in between. This CDR3 is built from 15 residues. The germline gives CDR1 SGHNT, CDR2 YYREEE (reference sequence). In DNA form, the CDR3 reads TGTGCCAGCAGCTTGGAACCGCAGGGAAATCAGCCCCAGCATTTT. Its protein product is CASSLEPQGNQPQHF.

This clonotype was counted once. V usage is TRBV5-4 and J usage is TRBJ2-2; maybe TRBD2 (6 bases). Trimming cost V 5 bases and J 5 bases, with 16 bases left between them. CDR1 and CDR2 from the germline V gene are SGHNT and YYREEE (reference sequence). The CDR3 is made up of 15 amino acids. DNA of the CDR3: TGTGCCAGCAGTTCCCCGGGACTTTTGACCGGGGAGCTGTTTTTT. This sequence encodes CASSSPGLLTGELFF.

This clonotype was detected only a few times. The rearrangement uses TRBV9 and TRBJ2-5, with a possible D match to TRBD1 (7 bases). Germline CDR1 and CDR2: SGDLS and YYNGEE. The CDR3 covers 14 residues. Trimming stripped 0 bases from V and 4 bases from J, with 10 bases between. The CDR3 DNA reads as TGTGCCAGCAGCGTAGCAGGGGGAGGAGAGACCCAGTACTTC. Translated: CASSVAGGGETQYF.

With regard to this clonotype: The junction departs from germline at one end; a sequencing error may be responsible. The rearrangement uses TRBV7-7 and TRBJ2-5, with 8 bases lining up with TRBD2. The CDR3 consists of 14 residues. Germline CDR1 and CDR2: SSHAT and FNYEAQ (reference sequence). The DNA of the CDR3 is TGTGCTAGCAGCTTGACGGGACTAGTTGAGACCCAGTACTTC. Protein sequence: CASSLTGLVETQYF.

On this clonotype itself: This may stem from a read error, because a much larger clone lies one nucleotide away. The chain employs TRBV7-8 and TRBJ2-1; D is possibly TRBD2 (6 bases). The CDR3 has 13 residues. The V gene's germline CDR1 is SGHVS and CDR2 FQNEAQ. CDR3 nucleotides: TGTGCCAGCAGCTTAATCGCGAGGGGTGCGGGGATCTTC. Translated, it gives CASSLIARGAGIF.

The genes are TRBV9 and TRBJ1-1; TRBD1 might be the D (5 bases). Trimming removed 4 bases at V and 2 bases at J, with 15 bases between. Germline V CDR1 and CDR2: SGDLS, YYNGEE. The CDR3 length is 15 residues. The chain's CDR3 is CASSSRGGTNTEAFF. The CDR3 DNA is TGTGCCAGCAGCTCTCGTGGAGGGACCAACACTGAAGCTTTCTTT.

This chain uses TRBV5-1 with TRBJ1-5; 10 bases match TRBD1. Germline V gives CDR1 SGHRS, CDR2 YFSETQ. This CDR3 is built from 17 residues. V dropped 4 bases and J dropped 5; count of bases not matched to a gene: 12. The CDR3, as DNA: TGCGCCAGCAGCCCCGGGACAGGGGTCATAGCGGATCAGCCCCAGCATTTT. Translation: CASSPGTGVIADQPQHF.

There are many counts of this clonotype. The CDR3 nucleotides read TGCGCCAGCAGCCAAGCCCGCGCCTCCTTTGGGGGCACCATATATTTT. Translated: CASSQARASFGGTIYF. This chain links TRBV4-3 with TRBJ1-3; the D gene is possibly TRBD1 (5 bases). Germline-derived CDR1 and CDR2 are LGHNA and YSLEER. The CDR3 spans 16 residues. Trimming took off 1 base at V and 9 bases at J, with 19 bases between the two ends.

This clonotype was detected ten times or more. The V call is TRBV12-5, the J call TRBJ1-1, with a weak D call TRBD1 (6 bases). Trimming shortened V by 2 bases and J by 3 bases, and 7 bases separated the two germline ends. The CDR3 has 13 amino acids. The germline V gene encodes CDR1 LGHNT and CDR2 FRNRAP. CDR3 bases: TGTGCTAGTGGTTTGAGGACAGACACTGAAGCTTTCTTT. Its protein product is CASGLRTDTEAFF.

A single count supports this clonotype. A read error may produce the germline difference seen at one junction end. The chain links TRBV4-1 to TRBJ2-3, with TRBD2 identical over 11 bases. The CDR3 has 16 residues. The germline V gene encodes CDR1 MGHRA and CDR2 YSYEKL. As DNA, the CDR3 is TGCGCCAGCAGCCAGATAGCGGGGGGGCGGACAGAGACGCAGTATTTT. Amino acids: CASSQIAGGRTETQYF.

The rearrangement joins TRBV7-3 to TRBJ2-3; TRBD1 aligns across 7 bases. Germline V gives CDR1 SGHTA, CDR2 FQGTGA. The CDR3 is made up of 15 amino acids. V was pared by 5 bases and J by 1 base, with 6 bases of the junction left unmatched. The CDR3 DNA follows: TGTGCCAGCAGCGAAACCGGGACAGGCACAGATACGCAGTATTTT. Translating it yields CASSETGTGTDTQYF. The whole variable domain, filled in from reference TRBV7-3 and TRBJ2-3, reads GAGVSQTPSNKVTEKGKYVELRCDPISGHTALYWYRQSLGQGPEFLIYFQGTGAADDSGLPNDRFFAVRPEGSVSTLKIQRTERGDSAVYLCASSETGTGTDTQYFGPGTRLTVL.

The genes are TRBV5-1 and TRBJ2-2; D not certain. Trimming cost V 0 bases and J 7 bases, with 10 bases left between them. CDR1 is SGHRS, CDR2 YFSETQ, per germline. This CDR3 region has 14 residues. The CDR3 spells CASSLASVGGELFF. The CDR3 nucleotides read TGCGCCAGCAGCTTGGCAAGCGTCGGCGGGGAGCTGTTTTTT.

This clonotype was detected a few times. V usage is TRBV12-3 or TRBV12-4 and J usage is TRBJ2-7, with 9 bases that match TRBD1. Trimming at V came to 6 bases and at J to 4 bases, leaving 7 bases not matched to a gene. CDR3 length: 14 residues. CDR3 sequence (DNA): TGTGCCAGCAGCTCCACCGGGACAGGGTACGAGCAGTACTTC. Translated: CASSSTGTGYEQYF.

This clonotype was seen many times. J is TRBJ2-3 and V is TRBV4-1, with D unresolved. The CDR3 has 16 amino acids. Germline V gene sequence: CDR1 MGHRA, CDR2 YSYEKL. Between the trimmed V and J ends, which lost 0 bases and 1 base, there was a span of 11 bases. This CDR3 is CASSQESRSGTDTQYF. The CDR3 DNA is TGCGCCAGCAGCCAAGAAAGTCGATCTGGCACAGATACGCAGTATTTT.

The chain couples TRBV2 to TRBJ2-4, with D perhaps matching TRBD2 (5 bases). Between the trimmed V and J ends, which lost 4 bases and 1 base, there was a span of 14 bases. Germline values: CDR1 SNHLY, CDR2 FYNNEI. CDR3 length equals 16 residues. CDR3 nucleotides: TGTGCCAGCAGTGGCGGGCCTACCGTCGCCAAAAACATTCAGTACTTC. Translating gives CASSGGPTVAKNIQYF.

CDR3 loop: CASLSPVQGYTF. For the CDR3, the DNA is TGTGCCAGCCTATCCCCGGTACAAGGCTACACCTTC. V and J are TRBV6-1 and TRBJ1-2; D unclear. The V gene lost 8 bases and the J gene lost 8 bases, with 15 bases spanning the gap. CDR1 and CDR2 from the germline V gene are MNHNS and SASEGT. The CDR3 sequence is 12 residues long.

This clonotype was seen at least ten times. At one end the junction does not follow the germline gene, possibly because of a read error. The chain has TRBV7-2 and TRBJ2-1, with TRBD2 matching over 11 bases. Germline V CDR1 and CDR2: SGHTA, FQGNSA. CDR3 length: 14 amino acids. CDR3 residues: CASRLAGGGNEQFF. The CDR3 DNA follows: TGTGCCAGCAGGTTAGCGGGGGGGGGCAATGAGCAGTTCTTC.

The table lists this clonotype with a few counts. The chain links TRBV4-3 to TRBJ2-1, with TRBD1 identical over 9 bases. The CDR3 has 16 amino acids. The junction had 6 bases not matched to a gene; V was cut back by 2 bases and J by 4 bases. Germline V gene data show CDR1 as LGHNA and CDR2 as YSLEER. The CDR3 sequence: CASSQLTGTGYNEQFF. For the CDR3, the DNA is TGCGCCAGCAGCCAATTAACCGGGACAGGGTACAATGAGCAGTTCTTC.

There are many counts of this clonotype. The chain couples TRBV10-2 to TRBJ1-1; D not resolved. V was pared by 2 bases and J by 8 bases, with 6 bases between. The CDR3 length is 11 residues. Looked up from germline, CDR1 is WSHSY and CDR2 is SAAADI. The CDR3 loop reads CASSEGEEAFF. For the CDR3, the DNA is TGCGCCAGCAGTGAGGGGGAGGAAGCTTTCTTT.

This clonotype was seen a few times. The gene calls are TRBV4-1 and TRBJ1-5; 9 bases fit TRBD1. CDR1 and CDR2 from the germline V gene are MGHRA and YSYEKL. V dropped 3 bases and J dropped 10; count of bases not matched to a gene: 13. This CDR3 region has 16 residues. The CDR3 DNA follows: TGCGCCAGCAGCCATGACTCATCCCCGGGACAGGGACCCCAGCATTTT. Amino acids: CASSHDSSPGQGPQHF.

The sample holds a few counts of this clonotype. The rearrangement uses TRBV27 and TRBJ1-4, with D perhaps matching TRBD1 (5 bases). The V and J ends lost 6 bases and 5 bases respectively, with 10 bases between them. CDR1 is MNHEY, CDR2 SMNVEV, per germline (reference sequence). The CDR3 runs to 13 residues. CDR3 amino acids: CASSPRGNEKLFF. CDR3 coding DNA: TGTGCCAGCAGCCCCCGGGGGAATGAAAAACTGTTTTTT. The full variable domain, in which reference TRBV27 and TRBJ1-4 provide the parts outside the CDR3, is EAQVTQNPRYLITVTGKKLTVTCSQNMNHEYMSWYRQDPGLGLRQIYYSMNVEVTDKGDVPEGYKVSRKEKRNFPLILESPSPNQTSLYFCASSPRGNEKLFFGSGTQLSVL.

There are a few counts of this clonotype. The chain employs TRBV12-3 or TRBV12-4 and TRBJ2-7; maybe TRBD2 (7 bases). CDR3 size: 16 residues. Trimming removed 4 bases at V and 0 bases at J, with 16 bases between. CDR3 in amino acids: CASSWGWGGPSYEQYF. The CDR3 DNA is TGTGCCAGCAGTTGGGGTTGGGGGGGGCCCTCCTACGAGCAGTACTTC.

This clonotype was detected a few times. The chain is built from TRBV11-3 and TRBJ2-3; D uncertain. Germline V gene lookup returns CDR1 SGHNT and CDR2 YENEEA. The ends were cut back, 2 bases at V and 0 bases at J, with 6 bases in the middle. The CDR3 is 14 amino acids. CDR3 DNA sequence: TGTGCCAGCAGCTTACCTCGAAGCACAGATACGCAGTATTTT. Its translation: CASSLPRSTDTQYF.

V and J are TRBV5-6 and TRBJ2-2; weak D call: TRBD2 (5 bases). The CDR3 totals 16 residues. The ends were cut back, 0 bases at V and 2 bases at J, with 11 bases in the middle. CDR1 is SGHDT, CDR2 YYEEEE, per germline. The CDR3 bases are TGTGCCAGCAGCTTGGGTCCGGGATCAAACACCGGGGAGCTGTTTTTT. Translated, it gives CASSLGPGSNTGELFF.

In regard to this clonotype: Possible read error: a much larger clone is one base away. This chain uses TRBV7-2 with TRBJ2-2, with a possible D match to TRBD1 (6 bases). CDR1 is SGHTA, CDR2 FQGNSA, per germline. This CDR3 comprises 14 residues. The CDR3 DNA sequence: TGTTCCAGCAGCTCCCTACAGGGAATCGGGGAGCTGTTTTTT. It is translated as CSSSSLQGIGELFF. The variable domain in full, with the rest retrieved from reference TRBV7-2 and TRBJ2-2, is GAGVSQSPSNKVTEKGKDVELRCDPISGHTALYWYRQSLGQGLEFLIYFQGNSAPDKSGLPSDRFSAERTGGSVSTLTIQRTQQEDSAVYLCSSSSLQGIGELFFGEGSRLTVL.

This clonotype has more than one count but fewer than ten. This chain connects TRBV19 to TRBJ2-1, with TRBD2 matching 8 bases. CDR3 size: 17 residues. The V gene end was trimmed by 1 base and the J gene end by 5 bases; junction bases not matched to a gene: 10. Per the germline V gene, CDR1 is LNHDA and CDR2 is SQIVND (reference sequence). This CDR3 reads CASSIGGKRGPNNEQFF. CDR3 DNA: TGTGCCAGTAGTATAGGGGGGAAGCGGGGGCCCAACAATGAGCAGTTCTTC.

This clonotype appeared a few times. This rearrangement joins TRBV7-6 to TRBJ1-1; D may be TRBD1 (5 bases). Trimming removed 1 base at V and 5 bases at J, with 11 bases between. The CDR3 has 14 amino acids. Germline values: CDR1 SGHVS, CDR2 FNYEAQ. CDR3 nucleotide sequence: TGTGCCAGCAGCTTAGACGGGGGGATGACTGAAGCTTTCTTT. Its translation: CASSLDGGMTEAFF. Using reference TRBV7-6 and TRBJ1-1 for the parts outside the CDR3, the full variable domain is GAGVSQSPRYKVTKRGQDVALRCDPISGHVSLYWYRQALGQGPEFLTYFNYEAQQDKSGLPNDRFSAERPEGSISTLTIQRTEQRDSAMYRCASSLDGGMTEAFFGQGTRLTVV.

The V call is TRBV12-3 or TRBV12-4, the J call TRBJ2-7, with a tentative D call TRBD1 (5 bases). The CDR3 is 12 residues long. The CDR3 DNA reads TGTGCCAGCAGTTTGGTGACAGCCCCCCTTTTTGTC. As protein: CASSLVTAPLFV.